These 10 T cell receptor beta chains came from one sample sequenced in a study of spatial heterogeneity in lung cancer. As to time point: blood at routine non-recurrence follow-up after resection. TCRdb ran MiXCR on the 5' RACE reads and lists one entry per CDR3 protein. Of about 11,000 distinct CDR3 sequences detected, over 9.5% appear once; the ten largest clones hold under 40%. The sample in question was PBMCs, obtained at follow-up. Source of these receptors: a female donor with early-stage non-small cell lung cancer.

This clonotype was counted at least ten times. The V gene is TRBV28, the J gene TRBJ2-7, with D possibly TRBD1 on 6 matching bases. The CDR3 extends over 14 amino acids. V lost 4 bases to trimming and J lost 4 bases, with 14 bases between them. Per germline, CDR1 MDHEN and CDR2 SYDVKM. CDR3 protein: CASSSPRGWYEQYV. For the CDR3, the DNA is TGTGCCAGCAGTTCTCCCAGGGGATGGTACGAGCAGTACGTC.

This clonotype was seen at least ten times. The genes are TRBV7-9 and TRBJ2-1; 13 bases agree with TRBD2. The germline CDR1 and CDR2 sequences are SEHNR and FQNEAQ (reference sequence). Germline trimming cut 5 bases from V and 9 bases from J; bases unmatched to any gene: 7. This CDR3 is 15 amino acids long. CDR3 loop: CASSQTSGRAAEQFF. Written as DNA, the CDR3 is TGTGCCAGCAGCCAAACTAGCGGGAGGGCCGCTGAGCAGTTCTTC.

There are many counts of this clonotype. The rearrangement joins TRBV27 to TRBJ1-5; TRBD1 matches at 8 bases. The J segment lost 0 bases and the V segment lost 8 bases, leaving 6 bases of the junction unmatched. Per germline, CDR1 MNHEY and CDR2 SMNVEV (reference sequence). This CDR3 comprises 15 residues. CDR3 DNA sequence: TGTGCCAGCCTCAGGGGGCAGGTTAGCAATCAGCCCCAGCATTTT. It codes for CASLRGQVSNQPQHF.

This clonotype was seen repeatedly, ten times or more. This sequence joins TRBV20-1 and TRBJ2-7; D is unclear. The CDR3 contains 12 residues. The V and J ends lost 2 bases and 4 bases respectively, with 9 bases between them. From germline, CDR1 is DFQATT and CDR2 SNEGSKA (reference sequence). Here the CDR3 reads CSARQDSYEQYF. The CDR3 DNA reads TGCAGTGCTAGACAGGATTCATACGAGCAGTACTTC.

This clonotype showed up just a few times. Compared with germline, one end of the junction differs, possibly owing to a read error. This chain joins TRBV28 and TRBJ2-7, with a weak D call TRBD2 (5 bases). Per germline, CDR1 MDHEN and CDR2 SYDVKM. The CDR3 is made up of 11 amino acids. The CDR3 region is CASSSPLEVSF. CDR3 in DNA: TGTGCCAGCAGTTCCCCCCTGGAGGTATCTTTC. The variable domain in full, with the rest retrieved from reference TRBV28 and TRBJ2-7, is DVKVTQSSRYLVKRTGEKVFLECVQDMDHENMFWYRQDPGLGLRLIYFSYDVKMKEKGDIPEGYSVSREKKERFSLILESASTNQTSMYLCASSSPLEVSFGPGTRLTVT.

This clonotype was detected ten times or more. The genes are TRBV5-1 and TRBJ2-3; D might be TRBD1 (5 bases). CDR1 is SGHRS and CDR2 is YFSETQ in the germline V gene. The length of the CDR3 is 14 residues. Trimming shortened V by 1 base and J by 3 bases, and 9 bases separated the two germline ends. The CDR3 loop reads CASSLQGTTDTQYF. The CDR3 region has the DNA TGCGCCAGCAGCTTGCAGGGTACGACAGATACGCAGTATTTT.

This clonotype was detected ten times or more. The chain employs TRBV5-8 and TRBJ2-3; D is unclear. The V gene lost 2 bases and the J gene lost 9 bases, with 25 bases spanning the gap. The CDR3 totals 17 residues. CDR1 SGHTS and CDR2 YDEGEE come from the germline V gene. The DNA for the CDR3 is TGTGCCAGCAGCTTCCGACTCCTTGGACCCAAAGATGACACGCAGTATTTT. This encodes CASSFRLLGPKDDTQYF.

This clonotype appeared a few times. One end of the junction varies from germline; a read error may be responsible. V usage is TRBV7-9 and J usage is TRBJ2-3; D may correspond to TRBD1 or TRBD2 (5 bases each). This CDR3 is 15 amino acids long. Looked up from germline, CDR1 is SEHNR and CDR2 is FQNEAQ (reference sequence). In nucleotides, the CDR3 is TGTGTCAGCAGCTCGGGACCCGGAGTGTGGGATACGCAGTATTTT. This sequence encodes CVSSSGPGVWDTQYF.

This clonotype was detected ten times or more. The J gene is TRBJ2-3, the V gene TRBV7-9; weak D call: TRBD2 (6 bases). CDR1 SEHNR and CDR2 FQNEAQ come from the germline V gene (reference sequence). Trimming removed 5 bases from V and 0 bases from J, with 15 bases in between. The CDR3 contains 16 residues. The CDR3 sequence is CASSPRIAESTDTQYF. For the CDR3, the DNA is TGTGCCAGCAGCCCACGGATAGCGGAGAGCACAGATACGCAGTATTTT.

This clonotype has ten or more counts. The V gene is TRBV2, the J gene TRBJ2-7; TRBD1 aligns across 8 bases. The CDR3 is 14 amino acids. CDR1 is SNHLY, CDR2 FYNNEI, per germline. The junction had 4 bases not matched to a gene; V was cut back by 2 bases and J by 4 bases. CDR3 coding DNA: TGTGCCAGCAGTGAATCGCAGGGGGCATACGAGCAGTACTTC. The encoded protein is CASSESQGAYEQYF.